Shown below are 15 T cell receptor beta chains from a single sample sequenced in a study of early T cells in non-severe SARS-CoV-2 infection. TCRdb re-called the 5' RACE reads with MiXCR, one entry per CDR3 protein. The sample consists of 35,000 to 55,000 distinct CDR3 sequences, about 9.9% of them appearing once. The source material was whole blood. The receptor source for this set is an adult who was a healthcare worker with PCR-confirmed SARS-CoV-2 infection or an uninfected control (not recorded which).

The chain couples TRBV20-1 to TRBJ1-4; D remains unclear. Germline CDR1 reads DFQATT; CDR2 reads SNEGSKA (reference sequence). The CDR3 consists of 12 residues. V lost 7 bases and J 5 bases, leaving 11 bases between the germline ends. The chain's CDR3 is CSVGDGNEKLFF. The CDR3 DNA reads TGCAGTGTCGGTGACGGGAATGAAAAACTGTTTTTT.

The chain links TRBV28 to TRBJ2-7, with D possibly being TRBD1 (5 bases). Trimming removed 4 bases from V and 6 bases from J, with 10 bases in between. Germline CDR1 is MDHEN and CDR2 is SYDVKM. The CDR3 spans 12 residues. CDR3 nucleotides: TGTGCCAGCAGTTCGTCAAGGGGCGAGCAGTACTTC. Its protein is CASSSSRGEQYF. Full variable domain (remainder filled in from reference TRBV28 and TRBJ2-7): DVKVTQSSRYLVKRTGEKVFLECVQDMDHENMFWYRQDPGLGLRLIYFSYDVKMKEKGDIPEGYSVSREKKERFSLILESASTNQTSMYLCASSSSRGEQYFGPGTRLTVT.

This clonotype was seen a few times. The J gene is TRBJ2-1, the V gene TRBV7-9, with D perhaps matching TRBD1 or TRBD2 (6 bases each). The CDR3 is 13 residues long. Trimming left V 2 bases short and J 6 bases short, with 8 bases between. Germline CDR1 SEHNR, CDR2 FQNEAQ (reference sequence). CDR3: CASSLWGANEQFF. CDR3 nucleotide sequence: TGTGCCAGCAGCTTATGGGGGGCCAATGAGCAGTTCTTC. Drawing the rest from reference TRBV7-9 and TRBJ2-1, the complete variable domain is DTGVSQNPRHKITKRGQNVTFRCDPISEHNRLYWYRQTLGQGPEFLTYFQNEAQLEKSRLLSDRFSAERPKGSFSTLEIQRTEQGDSAMYLCASSLWGANEQFFGPGTRLTVL.

This rearrangement joins TRBV29-1 to TRBJ2-5; 9 bases align to TRBD1. The germline CDR1 and CDR2 sequences are SQVTM and ANQGSEA. V trimming: 3 bases; J trimming: 5 bases; junction bases outside the gene matches: 4. The CDR3 runs 13 residues. The CDR3 DNA is TGCAGCGTTGACCACAGGGGGCGCGAGACCCAGTACTTC. Its translation: CSVDHRGRETQYF.

At least ten counts were recorded for this clonotype. The V and J genes are TRBV7-2 and TRBJ2-1; the D is unclear. Germline CDR1 reads SGHTA; CDR2 reads FQGNSA. V lost 2 bases and J 0 bases, leaving 8 bases between the germline ends. This CDR3 has 15 residues. The CDR3 DNA reads TGTGCCAGCAGCTTACTCGCGAGCTCCTACAATGAGCAGTTCTTC. Translating gives CASSLLASSYNEQFF. Filled out from reference TRBV7-2 and TRBJ2-1, the complete variable domain reads GAGVSQSPSNKVTEKGKDVELRCDPISGHTALYWYRQSLGQGLEFLIYFQGNSAPDKSGLPSDRFSAERTGGSVSTLTIQRTQQEDSAVYLCASSLLASSYNEQFFGPGTRLTVL.

The gene calls are TRBV5-1 and TRBJ2-2, with D possibly TRBD1 on 6 matching bases. V was shortened by 1 base and J by 5 bases, with 9 bases between the two germline ends. Germline loops: CDR1 SGHRS, CDR2 YFSETQ. This CDR3 region has 14 residues. Written as DNA, the CDR3 is TGCGCCAGCAGCTTGAGGACAGAGACCGGGGAGCTGTTTTTT. The encoded protein is CASSLRTETGELFF.

This clonotype appeared many times. V and J are TRBV10-2 and TRBJ1-2; the D gene is possibly TRBD1 (5 bases). CDR1 is WSHSY, CDR2 SAAADI, per germline. This CDR3 contains 13 residues. Deletions cut 5 bases from V and 8 bases from J, with 15 bases between. The CDR3 sequence is CASSNRTSVGYTF. Written as DNA, the CDR3 is TGCGCCAGCAGTAACCGGACATCGGTAGGCTACACCTTC.

The chain employs TRBV28 and TRBJ2-7; TRBD2 is a possible D gene (5 bases). Germline CDR1 MDHEN, CDR2 SYDVKM. V was shortened by 5 bases and J by 1 base, with 18 bases between the two germline ends. The CDR3 runs 16 residues. The CDR3 loop is CASSPRPGIFSYEQYF. In nucleotides, the CDR3 is TGTGCCAGCAGTCCCAGACCGGGAATTTTTTCCTACGAGCAGTACTTC. The whole variable domain, remainder taken from reference TRBV28 and TRBJ2-7, is DVKVTQSSRYLVKRTGEKVFLECVQDMDHENMFWYRQDPGLGLRLIYFSYDVKMKEKGDIPEGYSVSREKKERFSLILESASTNQTSMYLCASSPRPGIFSYEQYFGPGTRLTVT.

There are a few counts of this clonotype. This chain joins TRBV2 and TRBJ1-2; D uncertain. Germline CDR1 is SNHLY and CDR2 is FYNNEI. This CDR3 region has 12 residues. Between the trimmed V and J ends, which lost 6 bases and 0 bases, there was a span of 5 bases. The CDR3 DNA is TGTGCCAGCAGGATAGCTAACTATGGCTACACCTTC. As protein: CASRIANYGYTF.

This clonotype was seen only a few times. The chain combines TRBV27 with TRBJ2-1, with 9 bases aligning to TRBD2. V shed 4 bases and J 8 bases; nucleotides not matched to a gene: 15. The CDR3 contains 17 residues. Germline lookup yields CDR1 MNHEY and CDR2 SMNVEV (reference sequence). The CDR3 loop reads CASSSLIVAGDLDEQFF. The CDR3 nucleotides are TGTGCCAGCAGTTCACTTATTGTAGCGGGAGATCTGGATGAGCAGTTCTTC.

The gene calls are TRBV6-6 and TRBJ1-5; D is perhaps TRBD1 (5 bases). The CDR3 is 16 residues long. Looked up from germline, CDR1 is MNHNY and CDR2 is SVGAGI (reference sequence). Trimming shortened V by 5 bases and J by 7 bases, and 21 bases separated the two germline ends. CDR3 amino acids: CASSTGTGVSGQPQHF. In DNA, the CDR3 is TGTGCCAGCAGTACCGGGACGGGGGTGTCGGGGCAGCCCCAGCATTTT.

This clonotype was detected a few times. The chain carries TRBV20-1 and TRBJ2-7, with D perhaps matching TRBD1 (6 bases). CDR1 DFQATT and CDR2 SNEGSKA come from the germline V gene (reference sequence). Trimming pared 0 bases from V and 3 bases from J, leaving 12 bases between. The CDR3 runs to 14 residues. CDR3 DNA sequence: TGCAGTGCTAGAGATCCCAACAGGGTCTACGAGCAGTACTTC. Translation gives CSARDPNRVYEQYF.

This clonotype appeared many times. The chain recombines TRBV10-3 with TRBJ1-2; no clear D gene. CDR1 ENHRY and CDR2 SYGVKD come from the germline V gene. V was shortened by 7 bases and J by 0 bases, with 6 bases between the two germline ends. The CDR3 length is 12 residues. Written as DNA, the CDR3 is TGTGCCATCATGTCGGCTAACTATGGCTACACCTTC. It specifies CAIMSANYGYTF.

The chain links TRBV20-1 to TRBJ2-3, with 16 bases matching TRBD2. V shed 6 bases and J 0 bases; nucleotides not matched to a gene: 3. The length of the CDR3 is 16 residues. Germline CDR1 and CDR2: DFQATT and SNEGSKA (reference sequence). For the CDR3, the DNA is TGCAGTGCCGGGACTAGCGGGAGGGTTAGCACAGATACGCAGTATTTT. Protein product: CSAGTSGRVSTDTQYF.

This clonotype was detected once. The chain couples TRBV20-1 to TRBJ2-3; D is perhaps TRBD2 (6 bases). The V end was cut by 3 bases, the J end by 0 bases, with 13 bases between. The germline V gene encodes CDR1 DFQATT and CDR2 SNEGSKA (reference sequence). The length of the CDR3 is 15 residues. This CDR3 is CSASDSGLSTDTQYF. In nucleotides, the CDR3 is TGCAGTGCTAGTGATAGCGGCCTTAGCACAGATACGCAGTATTTT.